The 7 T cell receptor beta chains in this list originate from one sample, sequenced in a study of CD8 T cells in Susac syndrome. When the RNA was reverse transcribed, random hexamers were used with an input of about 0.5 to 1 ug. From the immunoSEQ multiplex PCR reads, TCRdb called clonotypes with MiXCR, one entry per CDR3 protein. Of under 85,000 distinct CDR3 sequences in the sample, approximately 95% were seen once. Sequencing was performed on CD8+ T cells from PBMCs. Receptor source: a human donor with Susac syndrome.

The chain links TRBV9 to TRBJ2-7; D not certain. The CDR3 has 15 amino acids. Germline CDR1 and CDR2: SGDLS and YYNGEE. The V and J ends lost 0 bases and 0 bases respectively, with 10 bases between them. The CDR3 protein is CASSVAASLSYEQYF. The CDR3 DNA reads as TGTGCCAGCAGCGTAGCGGCGAGCCTCTCCTACGAGCAGTACTTC.

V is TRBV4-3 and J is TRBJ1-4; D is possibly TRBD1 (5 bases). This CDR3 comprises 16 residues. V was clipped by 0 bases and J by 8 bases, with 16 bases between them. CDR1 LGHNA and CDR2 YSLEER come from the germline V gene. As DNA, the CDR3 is TGCGCCAGCAGCCAAGATCTGGGGGACCGAGTCGAAAAACTGTTTTTT. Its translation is CASSQDLGDRVEKLFF.

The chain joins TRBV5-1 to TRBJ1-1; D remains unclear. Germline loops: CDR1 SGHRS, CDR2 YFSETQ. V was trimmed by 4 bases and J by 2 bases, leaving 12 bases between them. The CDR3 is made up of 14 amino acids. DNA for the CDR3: TGCGCCAGCAGCCCTACAATACATAACACTGAAGCTTTCTTT. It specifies CASSPTIHNTEAFF.

In nucleotides, the CDR3 is TGTGCCAGCAGTTACCCTAACGGCTACGAGCAGTACTTC. Translated, it gives CASSYPNGYEQYF. The V call is TRBV6-5, the J call TRBJ2-7; no firm D call. The CDR3 spans 13 residues. Germline V gives CDR1 MNHEY, CDR2 SVGAGI. V lost 2 bases and J 3 bases, leaving 8 bases between the germline ends.

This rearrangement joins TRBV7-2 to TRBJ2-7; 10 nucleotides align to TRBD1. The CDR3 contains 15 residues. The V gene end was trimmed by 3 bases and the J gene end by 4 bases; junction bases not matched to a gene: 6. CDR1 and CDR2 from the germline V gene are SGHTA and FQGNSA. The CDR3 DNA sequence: TGTGCCAGCAGCTTCGGCGGACAGGGGGGATACGAGCAGTACTTC. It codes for CASSFGGQGGYEQYF. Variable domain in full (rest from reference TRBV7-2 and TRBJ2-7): GAGVSQSPSNKVTEKGKDVELRCDPISGHTALYWYRQSLGQGLEFLIYFQGNSAPDKSGLPSDRFSAERTGGSVSTLTIQRTQQEDSAVYLCASSFGGQGGYEQYFGPGTRLTVT.

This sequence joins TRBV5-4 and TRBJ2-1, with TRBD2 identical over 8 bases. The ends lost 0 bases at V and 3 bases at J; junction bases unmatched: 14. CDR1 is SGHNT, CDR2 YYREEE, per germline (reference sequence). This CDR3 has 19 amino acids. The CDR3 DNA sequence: TGTGCCAGCAGCTTGGAGCCCACTTCGAGCGGGGGCAACTACAATGAGCAGTTCTTC. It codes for CASSLEPTSSGGNYNEQFF.

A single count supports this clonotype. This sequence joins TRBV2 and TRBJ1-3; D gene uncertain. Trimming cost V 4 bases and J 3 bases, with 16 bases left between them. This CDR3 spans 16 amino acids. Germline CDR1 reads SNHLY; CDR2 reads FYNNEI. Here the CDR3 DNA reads TGTGCCAGCAGTGCTGGTAGCGAAGGGAGTGGAAACACCATATATTTT. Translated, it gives CASSAGSEGSGNTIYF.